This record concerns one T cell receptor (beta chain) sequence. The entry originates in a study of blood T cell repertoires in COVID-19. Study in general: Samples taken during acute and convalescent COVID-19 were collected in the United States, Italy and Spain.

Germline V gene sequence: CDR1 SGHDN, CDR2 FVKESK. CDR3 length: 15 residues. V lost 4 bases to trimming and J lost 2 bases, with 12 bases between them. Data came from immunoSEQ multiplex PCR; TCRdb stores just in-frame clones and leaves some out. Here the sample spans more than 200,000 clones, 83% being singletons. The clonotype originates from a woman aged 35 to 49 with active or convalescent COVID-19. The sequencing sample was made of peripheral blood. The genes are TRBV14 and TRBJ2-1; no firm D call. The CDR3 loop is CASSLSHSAYNEQFF. The CDR3 DNA is TGTGCCAGCAGCCTCTCCCACAGTGCCTACAATGAGCAGTTCTTC. The full variable domain, its missing parts supplied by reference TRBV14 and TRBJ2-1, is EAGVTQFPSHSVIEKGQTVTLRCDPISGHDNLYWYRRVMGKEIKFLLHFVKESKQDESGMPNNRFLAERTGGTYSTLKVQPAELEDSGVYFCASSLSHSAYNEQFFGPGTRLTVL.